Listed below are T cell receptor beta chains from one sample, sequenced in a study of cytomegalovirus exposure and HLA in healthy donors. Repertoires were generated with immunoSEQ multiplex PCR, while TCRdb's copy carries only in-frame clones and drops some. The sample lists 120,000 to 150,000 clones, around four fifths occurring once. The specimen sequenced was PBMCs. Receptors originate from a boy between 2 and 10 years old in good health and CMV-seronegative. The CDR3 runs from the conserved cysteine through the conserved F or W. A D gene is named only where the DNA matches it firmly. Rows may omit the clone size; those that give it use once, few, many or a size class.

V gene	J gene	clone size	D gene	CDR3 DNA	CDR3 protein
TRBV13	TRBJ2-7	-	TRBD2	TGTGCCAGCAGCTTTTTCCTAGCGGGAGGTAGAGGAGAGCAGTACTTC	CASSFFLAGGRGEQYF
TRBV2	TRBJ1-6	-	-	TGTGCCAGCAGTCCGACAGGAATTTATAATTCACCCCTCCACTTT	CASSPTGIYNSPLHF
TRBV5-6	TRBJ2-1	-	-	TGTGCCAGCAGCTTGCGGCGTGGGAGCTCCTACAATGAGCAGTTCTTC	CASSLRRGSSYNEQFF
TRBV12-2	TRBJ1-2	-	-	TGTGCAAGTCGCTTAGGAGGTCAGGGGCTCCGTGGCTACACCTTC	CASRLGGQGLRGYTF
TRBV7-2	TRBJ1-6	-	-	TGTGCCAGCAGCTTAAGGGGTTCACCCCTCCACTTT	CASSLRGSPLHF
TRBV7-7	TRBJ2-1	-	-	TGTGCCAGCAGCTTAGCGAGGGTACCCTGCTACAATGAGCAGTTCTTC	CASSLARVPCYNEQFF
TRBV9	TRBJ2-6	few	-	TGTGCCAGCAGCGCGAGCTCGAGGGCCAACGTCCTGACTTTC	CASSASSRANVLTF
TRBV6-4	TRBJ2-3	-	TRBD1	TGTGCCAGCAGTCGGGGACAGAACACAGATACGCAGTATTTT	CASSRGQNTDTQYF
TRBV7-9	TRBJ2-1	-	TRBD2	TGTGCCAGCAGCTTAGTAACTAGCGGTAACAATGAGCAGTTCTTC	CASSLVTSGNNEQFF
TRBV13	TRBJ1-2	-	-	TGTGCCAGCAGCGTGACAGCAAACTATGGCTACACCTTC	CASSVTANYGYTF
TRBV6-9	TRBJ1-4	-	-	TGTGCCAGCAGCCGGGGGGGGGTGATCCGTGAAAAACTGTTTTTT	CASSRGGVIREKLFF
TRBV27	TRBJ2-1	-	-	TGTGCCAGCACCCCTTATGACAGCAGCGATGAGCAGTTCTTC	CASTPYDSSDEQFF
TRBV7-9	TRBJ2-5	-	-	TGTTCCAGCAGTCAATCGCGTACTTCCACCAGCGGGGAGACCCAGTACTTC	CSSSQSRTSTSGETQYF
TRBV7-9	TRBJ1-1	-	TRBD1	TGTGCCAGCCGGAGGAGAGGTGGGGACAGGGAGGACACTGAAGCTTTCTTT	CASRRRGGDREDTEAFF
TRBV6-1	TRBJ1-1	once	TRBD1	TGTGCCAGCAGTCCGACAGGGTCTACTGAAGCTTTCTTT	CASSPTGSTEAFF
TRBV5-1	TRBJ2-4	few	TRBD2	TGCGCCAGCAGAACCTCTAGCGGGAGGGAGAACATTCAGTACTTC	CASRTSSGRENIQYF
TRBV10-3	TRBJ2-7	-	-	TGTGCCACCGGGGTGACGGGTCCCGAGCAGTACTTC	CATGVTGPEQYF
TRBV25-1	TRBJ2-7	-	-	TGTGCCAGCAGTGTCCCCGGGAGATCCTACGAGCAGTACTTC	CASSVPGRSYEQYF
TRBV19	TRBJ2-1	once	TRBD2	TGTGCCAGTAGGGCTTCGACGGGACTAGGCCACAATGAGCAGTTCTTC	CASRASTGLGHNEQFF
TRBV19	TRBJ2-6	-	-	TGTGCCAGCGGAACCTACAGGGAGACTGGGGCCAACGTCCTGACTTTC	CASGTYRETGANVLTF
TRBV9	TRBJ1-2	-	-	TGTGCCAGCAGCGCACCCGGGCAGGTAGGCCGTCATCCGGGAGCAAAATATGGCTACACCTTC	CASSAPGQVGRHPGAKYGYTF